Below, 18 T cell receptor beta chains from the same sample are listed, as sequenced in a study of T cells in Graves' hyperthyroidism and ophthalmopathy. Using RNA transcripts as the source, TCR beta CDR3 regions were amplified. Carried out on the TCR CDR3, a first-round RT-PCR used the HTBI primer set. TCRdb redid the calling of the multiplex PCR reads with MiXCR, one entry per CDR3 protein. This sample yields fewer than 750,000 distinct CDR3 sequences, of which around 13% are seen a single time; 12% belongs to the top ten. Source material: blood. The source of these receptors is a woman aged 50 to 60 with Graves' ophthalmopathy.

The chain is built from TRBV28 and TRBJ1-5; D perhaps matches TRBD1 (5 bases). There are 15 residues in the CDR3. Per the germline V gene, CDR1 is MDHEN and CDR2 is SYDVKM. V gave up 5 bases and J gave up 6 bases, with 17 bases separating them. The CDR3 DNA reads TGTGCCAGCAGTGTGGGACTCCCGCTTGGTCAGCCCCAGCATTTT. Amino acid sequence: CASSVGLPLGQPQHF.

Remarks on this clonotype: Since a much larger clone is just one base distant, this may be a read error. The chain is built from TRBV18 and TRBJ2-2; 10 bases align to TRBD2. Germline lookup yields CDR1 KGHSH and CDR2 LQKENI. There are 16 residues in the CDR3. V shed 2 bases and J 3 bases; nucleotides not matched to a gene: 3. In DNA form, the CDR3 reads TGTGCCAGCTCACCATTTACTAGCGGGGACACCGGGGAGCTGTTTTTT. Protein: CASSPFTSGDTGELFF.

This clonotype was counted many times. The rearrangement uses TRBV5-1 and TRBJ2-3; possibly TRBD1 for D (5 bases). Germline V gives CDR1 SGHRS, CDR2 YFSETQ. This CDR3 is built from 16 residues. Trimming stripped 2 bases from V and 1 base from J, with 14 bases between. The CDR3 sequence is CASSLPSQGRTDTQYF. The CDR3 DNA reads TGCGCCAGCAGCTTACCGTCCCAGGGCCGCACAGATACGCAGTATTTT.

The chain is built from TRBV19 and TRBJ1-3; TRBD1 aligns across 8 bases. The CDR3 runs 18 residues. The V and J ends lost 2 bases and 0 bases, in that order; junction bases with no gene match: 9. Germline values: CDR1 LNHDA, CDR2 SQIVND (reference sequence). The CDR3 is CASSIFGGQAISGNTIYF. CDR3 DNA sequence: TGTGCCAGTAGTATATTTGGGGGACAGGCTATCTCTGGAAACACCATATATTTT.

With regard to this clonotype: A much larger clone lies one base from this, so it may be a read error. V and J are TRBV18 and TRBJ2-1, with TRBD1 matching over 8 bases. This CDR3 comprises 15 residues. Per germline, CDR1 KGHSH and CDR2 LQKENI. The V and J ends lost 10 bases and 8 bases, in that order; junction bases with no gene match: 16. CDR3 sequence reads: CAKMARTGLMDEQFF. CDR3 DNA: TGTGCCAAGATGGCTAGGACAGGGCTTATGGATGAGCAGTTCTTC. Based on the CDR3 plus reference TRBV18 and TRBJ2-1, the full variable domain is NAGVMQNPRHLVRRRGQEARLRCSPMKGHSHVYWYRQLPEEGLKFMVYLQKENIIDESGMPKERFSAEFPKEGPSILRIQQVVRGDSAAYFCAKMARTGLMDEQFFGPGTRLTVL.

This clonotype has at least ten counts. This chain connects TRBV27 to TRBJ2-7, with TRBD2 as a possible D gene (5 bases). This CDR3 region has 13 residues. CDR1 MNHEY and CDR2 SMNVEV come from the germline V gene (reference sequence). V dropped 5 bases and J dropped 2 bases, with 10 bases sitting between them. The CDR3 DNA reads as TGTGCCAGCAGTAGGACTGTACCCTACGAGCAGTACTTC. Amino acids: CASSRTVPYEQYF.

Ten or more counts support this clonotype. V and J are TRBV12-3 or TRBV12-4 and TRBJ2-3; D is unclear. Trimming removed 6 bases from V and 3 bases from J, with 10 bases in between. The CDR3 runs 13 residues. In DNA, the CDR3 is TGTGCCAGCAGGCGCTTATCAACAGATACGCAGTATTTT. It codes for CASRRLSTDTQYF.

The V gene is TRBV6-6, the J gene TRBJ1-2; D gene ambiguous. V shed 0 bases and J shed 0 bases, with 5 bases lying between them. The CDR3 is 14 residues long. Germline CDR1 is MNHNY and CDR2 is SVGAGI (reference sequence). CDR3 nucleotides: TGTGCCAGCAGTTACTCGGGTACTAACTATGGCTACACCTTC. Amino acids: CASSYSGTNYGYTF.

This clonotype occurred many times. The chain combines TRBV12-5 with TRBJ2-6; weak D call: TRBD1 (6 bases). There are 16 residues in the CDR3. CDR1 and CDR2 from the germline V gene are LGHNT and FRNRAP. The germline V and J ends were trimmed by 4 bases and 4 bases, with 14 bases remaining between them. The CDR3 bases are TGTGCTAGTGGTTCTCTCACAGGGTCCGGGGCCAACGTCCTGACTTTC. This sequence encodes CASGSLTGSGANVLTF.

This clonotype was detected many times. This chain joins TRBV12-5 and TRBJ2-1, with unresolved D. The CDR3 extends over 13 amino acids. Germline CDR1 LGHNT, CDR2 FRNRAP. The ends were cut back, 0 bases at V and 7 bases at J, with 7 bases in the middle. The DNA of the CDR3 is TGTGCTAGTGGTTTGGTCTCCGGAAATGAGCAGTTCTTC. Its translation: CASGLVSGNEQFF.

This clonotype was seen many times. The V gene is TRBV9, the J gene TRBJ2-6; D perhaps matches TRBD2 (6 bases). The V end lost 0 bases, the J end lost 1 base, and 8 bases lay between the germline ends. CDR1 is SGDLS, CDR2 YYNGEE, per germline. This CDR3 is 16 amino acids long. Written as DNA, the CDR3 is TGTGCCAGCAGCGTAGATGGGGGGTCTGGGGCCAACGTCCTGACTTTC. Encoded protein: CASSVDGGSGANVLTF. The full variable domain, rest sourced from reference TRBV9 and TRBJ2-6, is DSGVTQTPKHLITATGQRVTLRCSPRSGDLSVYWYQQSLDQGLQFLIQYYNGEERAKGNILERFSAQQFPDLHSELNLSSLELGDSALYFCASSVDGGSGANVLTFGAGSRLTVL.

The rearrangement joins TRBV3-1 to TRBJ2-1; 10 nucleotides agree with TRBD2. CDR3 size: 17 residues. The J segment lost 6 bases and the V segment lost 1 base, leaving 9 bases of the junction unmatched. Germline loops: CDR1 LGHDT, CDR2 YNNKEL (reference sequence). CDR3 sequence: CASSQGGRLAGVNEQFF. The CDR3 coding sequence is TGTGCCAGCAGCCAAGGGGGCCGGCTAGCGGGAGTCAATGAGCAGTTCTTC.

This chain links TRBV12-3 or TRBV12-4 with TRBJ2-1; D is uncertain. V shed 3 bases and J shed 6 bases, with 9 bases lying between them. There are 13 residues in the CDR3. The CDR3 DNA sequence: TGTGCCAGCAGTTTGAACAGTGGCAATGAGCAGTTCTTC. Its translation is CASSLNSGNEQFF.

The CDR3 here is CASRKQGINEQFF. CDR3 sequence (DNA): TGTGCCAGTAGGAAACAGGGGATTAATGAGCAGTTCTTC. V and J are TRBV19 and TRBJ2-1; 7 nucleotides agree with TRBD1. CDR3 length: 13 residues. J lost 7 bases, V lost 6 bases, and 6 bases had no gene match. CDR1 is LNHDA and CDR2 is SQIVND in the germline V gene (reference sequence).

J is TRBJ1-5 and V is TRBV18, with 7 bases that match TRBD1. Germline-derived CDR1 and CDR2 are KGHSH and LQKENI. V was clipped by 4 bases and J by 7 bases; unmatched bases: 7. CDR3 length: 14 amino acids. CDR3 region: CASSRQGNRQPQHF. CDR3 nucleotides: TGTGCCAGCTCACGACAGGGAAATCGACAGCCCCAGCATTTT.

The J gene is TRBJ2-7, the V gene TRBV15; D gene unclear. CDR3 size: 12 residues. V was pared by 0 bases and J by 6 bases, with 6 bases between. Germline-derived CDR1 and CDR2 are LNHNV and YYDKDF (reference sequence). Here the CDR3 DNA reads TGTGCCACCAGCAGAGATTCGTCCGAGCAGTACTTC. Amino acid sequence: CATSRDSSEQYF.

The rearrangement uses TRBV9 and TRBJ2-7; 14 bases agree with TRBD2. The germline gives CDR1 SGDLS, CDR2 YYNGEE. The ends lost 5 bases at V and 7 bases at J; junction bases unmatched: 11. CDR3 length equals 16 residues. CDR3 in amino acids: CASSRLAGGRVDEQYF. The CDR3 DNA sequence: TGTGCCAGCAGTCGACTAGCGGGAGGGCGAGTCGATGAGCAGTACTTC.

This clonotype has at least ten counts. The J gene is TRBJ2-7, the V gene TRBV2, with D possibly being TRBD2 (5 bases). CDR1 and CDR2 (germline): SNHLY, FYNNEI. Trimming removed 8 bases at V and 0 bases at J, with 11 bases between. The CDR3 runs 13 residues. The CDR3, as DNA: TGTGCCAGCCGCCCAGCGGACTCCTACGAGCAGTACTTC. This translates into CASRPADSYEQYF. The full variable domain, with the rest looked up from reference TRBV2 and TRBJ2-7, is EPEVTQTPSHQVTQMGQEVILRCVPISNHLYFYWYRQILGQKVEFLVSFYNNEISEKSEIFDDQFSVERPDGSNFTLKIRSTKLEDSAMYFCASRPADSYEQYFGPGTRLTVT.